The 3 T cell receptor beta chains reported below all come from one sample, sequenced in a study of memory CD4+ T cells and cytomegalovirus serostatus. Single viable CD3+CD4+CD8-CD45RO+ cells were sorted as the memory CD4+ T cells. Repertoires were generated with immunoSEQ multiplex PCR, while TCRdb's copy carries only in-frame clones and drops some. The table has approximately 53,000 clones, about 73% seen once. The specimen sequenced was memory CD4+ T cells from blood. These receptors came from an adult in good health and CMV-seronegative.

V and J are TRBV2 and TRBJ2-4; D is perhaps TRBD1 (6 bases). This CDR3 is 15 amino acids long. Germline CDR1 and CDR2: SNHLY and FYNNEI. Trimming took 11 bases from V and 0 from J, leaving 17 bases between them. CDR3 loop: CAGGEGELAKNIQYF. CDR3 nucleotides: TGTGCCGGGGGTGAGGGGGAATTAGCCAAAAACATTCAGTACTTC.

The chain has TRBV7-9 and TRBJ2-1, with D tentatively TRBD2 (6 bases). V lost 6 bases and J lost 6, with 18 bases in between. The CDR3 has 15 residues. In germline, CDR1 is SEHNR, CDR2 FQNEAQ (reference sequence). The CDR3 DNA sequence: TGTGCCAGCAGTGCGCCGGGACTCGGAACCAATGAGCAGTTCTTC. Amino acid sequence: CASSAPGLGTNEQFF. Full variable domain (rest looked up from reference TRBV7-9 and TRBJ2-1): DTGVSQNPRHKITKRGQNVTFRCDPISEHNRLYWYRQTLGQGPEFLTYFQNEAQLEKSRLLSDRFSAERPKGSFSTLEIQRTEQGDSAMYLCASSAPGLGTNEQFFGPGTRLTVL.

The rearrangement joins TRBV6-6 to TRBJ2-5; TRBD1 agrees at 8 bases. After removal of 2 bases from V and 2 bases from J, the junction contained 4 bases not matched to a gene. This CDR3 comprises 15 residues. Germline V gene lookup returns CDR1 MNHNY and CDR2 SVGAGI (reference sequence). In DNA form, the CDR3 reads TGTGCCAGCAGTTACCCCGGACAGGGACAAGAGACCCAGTACTTC. As protein: CASSYPGQGQETQYF.